The rows below give T cell receptor beta chains drawn from one sample of a study of CD8 T cells in Susac syndrome. TCRdb re-derived calls from the immunoSEQ multiplex PCR reads in MiXCR, one entry per CDR3 protein. The repertoire has about 300,000 distinct CDR3 sequences, around nine tenths of them found once; the top ten carry approximately 0.18%. Source material: CD8+ T cells from PBMCs. These receptors all stem from a human donor with multiple sclerosis. Each CDR3 is given without its conserved first and last residue. Clone size is given for some rows only: seen once, a few or many times, or a class if the clone is expanded.

v_call: TRBV6-5
clone_size: once
cdr3_aa: ASSPDRVHDEKLF

v_call: TRBV30
clone_size: -
cdr3_aa: AWSVLGYEQY

v_call: TRBV24-1
clone_size: -
cdr3_aa: ATSDPLRGGETQY

v_call: TRBV7-9
clone_size: -
cdr3_aa: ASSLVPAVTYEQY

v_call: TRBV2
clone_size: -
cdr3_aa: ASRPRGADGYT

v_call: TRBV28
clone_size: -
cdr3_aa: ASSLLSSGQPQH

v_call: TRBV5-4
clone_size: -
cdr3_aa: ASSLLGAMNTEAF

v_call: TRBV7-2
clone_size: -
cdr3_aa: ASSLGQEGENEKLF

v_call: TRBV7-9
clone_size: -
cdr3_aa: ASSPPHREYNEQF

v_call: TRBV20-1
clone_size: -
cdr3_aa: SAKGGQGAGANVLT

v_call: TRBV27
clone_size: -
cdr3_aa: ASSFTGPRTGELF

v_call: TRBV9
clone_size: -
cdr3_aa: ASSDRRRSANTGELF

v_call: TRBV4-2
clone_size: once
cdr3_aa: ASSQDGTGAHGNTIY

v_call: TRBV11-3
clone_size: -
cdr3_aa: ANVLSPPGGSETQY

v_call: TRBV12-3/TRBV12-4
clone_size: -
cdr3_aa: ASSPTTGELF

v_call: TRBV7-8
clone_size: -
cdr3_aa: ASSLENYMNTEAF

v_call: TRBV28
clone_size: -
cdr3_aa: ASSFRVAKNIQY

v_call: TRBV7-8
clone_size: -
cdr3_aa: ASSLGLAGGGSYEQY

v_call: TRBV15
clone_size: -
cdr3_aa: ATRAEGGNEQF

v_call: TRBV30
clone_size: -
cdr3_aa: AWSWVSSSYEQY

v_call: TRBV11-2
clone_size: -
cdr3_aa: ASSLALAGGYTGELF

v_call: TRBV3-1
clone_size: -
cdr3_aa: ASSQEVGRGETQY

v_call: TRBV25-1
clone_size: -
cdr3_aa: ASSDAERGYNEQF

v_call: TRBV29-1
clone_size: -
cdr3_aa: SVEANSRGTEKLF

v_call: TRBV15
clone_size: -
cdr3_aa: ATSRVKGPQETQY

v_call: TRBV4-2
clone_size: -
cdr3_aa: ASSQDGDRSDEKLF

v_call: TRBV30
clone_size: -
cdr3_aa: AWSGTGAHEQY

v_call: TRBV4-3
clone_size: -
cdr3_aa: ASSQGIWGGDGNTIY

v_call: TRBV20-1
clone_size: -
cdr3_aa: SAWDSAPF

v_call: TRBV6-2/TRBV6-3
clone_size: few
cdr3_aa: ASSYSDRVDQETQY

v_call: TRBV7-8
clone_size: -
cdr3_aa: ASSPPTHRGPYNEQF

v_call: TRBV6-2/TRBV6-3
clone_size: -
cdr3_aa: AGSKAAQETQY

v_call: TRBV27
clone_size: -
cdr3_aa: ASSLFGRAGDTQY

v_call: TRBV7-2
clone_size: -
cdr3_aa: ASSATDRGANEKLF

v_call: TRBV20-1
clone_size: -
cdr3_aa: SARDEETQY

v_call: TRBV18
clone_size: -
cdr3_aa: ASSPDYPPPDEQF

v_call: TRBV19
clone_size: -
cdr3_aa: ASSPGTGIATEAF

v_call: TRBV20-1
clone_size: -
cdr3_aa: SASAGAGTSGYEQY

v_call: TRBV7-3
clone_size: -
cdr3_aa: ASSLKPYSYEQY

v_call: TRBV7-3
clone_size: -
cdr3_aa: ASSSLSGTSMNEQF

v_call: TRBV29-1
clone_size: once
cdr3_aa: SVEEVGTVPSYNEQF

v_call: TRBV27
clone_size: -
cdr3_aa: ASSLGSEYEQY

v_call: TRBV20-1
clone_size: -
cdr3_aa: SALGSRESPYEQY

v_call: TRBV7-8
clone_size: -
cdr3_aa: ASSLYGHNEQF

v_call: TRBV6-5
clone_size: -
cdr3_aa: ASSLYPGHIKKETQY

v_call: TRBV27
clone_size: -
cdr3_aa: ASSPQGRVWEKLF

v_call: TRBV20-1
clone_size: -
cdr3_aa: SASLGMSYEQY

v_call: TRBV7-9
clone_size: -
cdr3_aa: ASSSGLGERYEQF

v_call: TRBV4-3
clone_size: -
cdr3_aa: ASSQVRQPSYNEQF

v_call: TRBV28
clone_size: -
cdr3_aa: ASSLGDGTYEQY

v_call: TRBV27
clone_size: -
cdr3_aa: ASSQLATTGPETQY

v_call: TRBV20-1
clone_size: -
cdr3_aa: SARAPGTANQETQY

v_call: TRBV6-2/TRBV6-3
clone_size: -
cdr3_aa: ASSYEFGTGGESNTGELF

v_call: TRBV20-1
clone_size: -
cdr3_aa: SARDIGLGRGDVGLRGYT